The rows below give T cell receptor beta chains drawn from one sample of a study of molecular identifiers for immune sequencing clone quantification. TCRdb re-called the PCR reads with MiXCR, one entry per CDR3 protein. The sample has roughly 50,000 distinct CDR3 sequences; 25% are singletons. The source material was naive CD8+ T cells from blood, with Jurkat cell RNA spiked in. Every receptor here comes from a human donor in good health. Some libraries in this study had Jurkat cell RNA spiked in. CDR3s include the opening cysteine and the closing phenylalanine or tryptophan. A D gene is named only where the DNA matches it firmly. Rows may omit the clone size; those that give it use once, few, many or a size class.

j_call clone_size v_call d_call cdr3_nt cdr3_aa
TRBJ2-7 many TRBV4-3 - TGCGCCAGCAGCCAAGATGAGAACTACGAGCAGTACTTC CASSQDENYEQYF
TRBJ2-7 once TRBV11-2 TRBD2 TGTGCCAGCAGCACTAGCGGGGGGCCCTACGCGCAGTACTTC CASSTSGGPYAQYF
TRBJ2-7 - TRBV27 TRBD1 TGTGCCAGCAGCAAACCGGGACAGCTATACGAGCAGTACTTC CASSKPGQLYEQYF
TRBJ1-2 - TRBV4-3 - TGCGCCAGCAGCCCATCCGGGTCCCAAAACTATGGCTACACCTTC CASSPSGSQNYGYTF
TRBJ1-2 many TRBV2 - TGTGCCAGCAGTGAGGAACGGCAGGGAAGTGGCTACACCTTC CASSEERQGSGYTF
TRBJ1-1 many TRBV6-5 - TGTGCCAGCAGTTACTCGAGCAGGGGTGAAGCTTTCTTT CASSYSSRGEAFF
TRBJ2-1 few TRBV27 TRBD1 TGTGCCAGCAGTGCTTCAGACAGGGTCCATGAGCAGTTCTTC CASSASDRVHEQFF
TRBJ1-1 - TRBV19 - TGTGCCAGTAGTATAGACGATACAGGACGGACGAACACTGAAGCTTTCTTT CASSIDDTGRTNTEAFF
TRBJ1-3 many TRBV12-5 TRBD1 TGTGCTAGTGGTTTCCCGGTGGGGACAGTCTCTGGAAACACCATATATTTT CASGFPVGTVSGNTIYF
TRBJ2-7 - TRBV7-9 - TGTGCCAGCAGCGGAGGACAGAAACCGTGGTACGAGCAGTACTTC CASSGGQKPWYEQYF
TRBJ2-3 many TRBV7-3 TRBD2 TGTGCCAGCAGCCGGACTAGCGGGACCACAGATACGCAGTATTTT CASSRTSGTTDTQYF
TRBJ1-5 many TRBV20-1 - TGCAGTGTCGGGGAATGGACAATAGACAATCAGCCCCAGCATTTT CSVGEWTIDNQPQHF
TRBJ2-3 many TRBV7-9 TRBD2 TGTGCCAGCAGCTTAAGAACTAGCGGGAGGACAGATACGCAGTATTTT CASSLRTSGRTDTQYF
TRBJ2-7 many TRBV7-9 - TGTGCCAGCAGTGGGGTTGGAGGGGTACTCTACGAGCAGTACTTC CASSGVGGVLYEQYF
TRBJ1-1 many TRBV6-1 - TGTGCCAGCACTCAAGACAAGAAGAACACTGAAGCTTTCTTT CASTQDKKNTEAFF
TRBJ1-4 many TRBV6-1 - TGTGCCAGCAGTGAAGTTTCCAGGATGAGTGAAAAACTGTTTTTT CASSEVSRMSEKLFF
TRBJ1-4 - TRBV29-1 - TGCAGCGTTGGTCAGGGAGATGAAAAACCGTTTTTT CSVGQGDEKPFF
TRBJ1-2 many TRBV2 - TGTGCCAGCAGTGAAGGGGGGCAGAATTATGGCTACACCTTC CASSEGGQNYGYTF
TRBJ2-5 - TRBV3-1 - TGTGCCAGCAGCCAAGATGCCGACTATCTTCAAGAGACCCAGTACTTC CASSQDADYLQETQYF
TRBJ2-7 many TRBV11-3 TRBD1 TGTGCCAGCAGCGAAGGGACAGCCTTATCCTACGAGCAGTACTTC CASSEGTALSYEQYF
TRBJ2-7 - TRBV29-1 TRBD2 TGCAGCGTGACTAGCGGGATAGGCGACGAGCAGTACTTC CSVTSGIGDEQYF
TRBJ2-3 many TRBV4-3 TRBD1 TGCGCCAGCAGCCAACGGGCAGGGCCTGGGACAGCCTCAAAGTATTTT CASSQRAGPGTASKYF
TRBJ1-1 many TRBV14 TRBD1 TGTGCCAGCAGCCAGGATCTGTGGGGAGGGGGCTTCATGAACACTGAAGCTTTCTTT CASSQDLWGGGFMNTEAFF
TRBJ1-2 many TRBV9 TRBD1 TGTGCCAGCACCGGGACAGGGGGATTCTATGGCTACACCTTC CASTGTGGFYGYTF
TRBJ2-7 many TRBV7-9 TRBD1 TGTGCCACCACAGGGACAGACTACGAGCAGTACTTC CATTGTDYEQYF
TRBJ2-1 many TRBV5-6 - TGTGCCAGCAGCCCCTGGACTACCCGGAGCTCCTACAATGAGCAGTTCTTC CASSPWTTRSSYNEQFF
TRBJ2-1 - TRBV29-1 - TGCAGCGTTGAAGTTGACACTCCCGGGGATGAGCAGTTCTTC CSVEVDTPGDEQFF
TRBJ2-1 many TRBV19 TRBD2 TGTGCCAGTAGTCCCGGGACCCGGGGGACTAGGAATGAGCAGTTCTTC CASSPGTRGTRNEQFF
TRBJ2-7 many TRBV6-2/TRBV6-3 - TGTGCCAGCAGACACCTGAGGCCTAGCTCCTACGAGCAGTACTTC CASRHLRPSSYEQYF
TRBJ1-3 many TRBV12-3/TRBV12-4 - TGTGCCAGCAGTCGGGACAACGGAAACACCATATATTTT CASSRDNGNTIYF
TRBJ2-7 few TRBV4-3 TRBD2 TGCGCCAGCAGCCAAGATCTAACTAGCGGCTCCTACGAGCAGTACTTC CASSQDLTSGSYEQYF
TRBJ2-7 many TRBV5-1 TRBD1 TGCGCCAGCAGCACCGGGACAGCCTACGAGCAGTACTTC CASSTGTAYEQYF
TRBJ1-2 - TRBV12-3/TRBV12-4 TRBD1 TGTGCCAGCTACCCCGGGACAGCTGAGTCATTCTATGGCTACACCTTC CASYPGTAESFYGYTF
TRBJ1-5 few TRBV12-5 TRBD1 TGTGCTAGTGGTTTGGTAGGAATTGGGGACAGGGGGGGTCAGCCCCAGCATTTT CASGLVGIGDRGGQPQHF
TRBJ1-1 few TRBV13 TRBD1 TGTGCCAGCAGCTTAGTTGGCGACAGGGGTGGGGGAGCTTTCTTT CASSLVGDRGGGAFF
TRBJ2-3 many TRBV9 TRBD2 TGTGCCAGCGGCGGGACTAGCGGGGCTTCCGATACGCAGTATTTT CASGGTSGASDTQYF